This T cell receptor (beta chain) was profiled in a study of blood T cell repertoires in COVID-19. The overall study: The origin of the acute and convalescent COVID-19 samples was the United States, Italy and Spain.

Per the authors' pipeline: Researchers report that nucleated cell counts were estimated from reference gene primer amplification. Profiling relied on immunoSEQ multiplex PCR, and the TCRdb table lists in-frame clones only, not all of them. The V and J calls and clone size come from that table; D and trimming were worked out from the DNA. The sample includes about 150,000 clones, 86% of them seen just once. The germline V gene has CDR1 SGHVS and CDR2 FQNEAQ. With 5 bases removed from V and 0 bases from J, the gap between germline ends came to 11 bases. The CDR3 consists of 15 residues. The chain uses TRBV7-8 and TRBJ1-5; D perhaps matches TRBD1 (6 bases). The sequencing input was PBMCs or T cells enriched from blood (not recorded which). This TCR was sampled from a man over 45 who had recovered from COVID-19. CDR3 sequence: CASSRQTGSNQPQHF. The CDR3 DNA reads TGTGCCAGCAGCCGACAGACAGGTAGCAATCAGCCCCAGCATTTT.